This T cell receptor beta chain was captured by sequencing in a study of T cells after yellow fever vaccination. This clonotype came up many times. Antigen: not known. Broader study findings: The secondary response showed a weaker magnitude and a faster peak, day 5 versus 15.

In germline, CDR1 is ENHRY, CDR2 SYGVKD. Trimming removed 5 bases from V and 8 bases from J, with 12 bases in between. The CDR3 contains 12 residues. TCRdb used MiXCR to reprocess the 5' RACE reads, holding one entry per CDR3 protein. There are 450,000 to 650,000 distinct CDR3 sequences in the sample; less than 15% occur only once, and around 15% lies in the top ten. Sequencing was performed on PBMCs, taken on the day of the yellow fever booster vaccination. This rearrangement joins TRBV10-3 to TRBJ1-1; TRBD1 is a possible D gene (5 bases). This receptor was taken from a man aged 30-40 years who received the YFV17D yellow fever vaccine. CDR3 sequence (DNA): TGTGCCATCAGTCGGGACTATGGGGAAGCTTTCTTT. Its translation is CAISRDYGEAFF.